This T cell receptor (beta chain) was captured by sequencing in a study of metastatic and nonmetastatic thyroid tumors. Whole-study context: For malignant and benign thyroid patients, tumor or nodule tissue and blood were the sources whose repertoires were compared. Study findings and constraints: When malignant thyroid tumors were compared with benign nodules, TCR beta diversity was reportedly significantly higher in the malignant tumors. This held in both blood and tumor samples.

Germline V gives CDR1 MNHEY, CDR2 SMNVEV (reference sequence). This CDR3 spans 17 amino acids. Losses at the gene ends were 1 base for V and 0 bases for J; bases not matched to a gene: 6. Ten or more counts support this clone. The target antigen is unknown. Thyroid surgery was performed in patients who had received no treatment beforehand. In the authors' workflow: A classifier of distant metastasis in papillary thyroid cancer was built from CDR3 differences (across clinicopathological groups). Using MiXCR, TCRdb reanalyzed the PCR reads. TCRdb's processing, not the authors' own work, is the source of the V and J calls. The profile covers tens of thousands of clones, with more than 9.5% appearing a single time and 11% taken by the ten largest.

The TCR comes from a female donor with papillary thyroid cancer or a benign thyroid nodule (not recorded which). Some clones in this sample may be carry-over from other donors' samples. Sequencing input: blood. V gene TRBV27 combines with J gene TRBJ2-3; the match to TRBD1 covers 8 bases. In DNA, the CDR3 is TGTGCCAGCAGTTTATATTCCAGGGGGCTTAGCACAGATACGCAGTATTTT. Residues: CASSLYSRGLSTDTQYF.